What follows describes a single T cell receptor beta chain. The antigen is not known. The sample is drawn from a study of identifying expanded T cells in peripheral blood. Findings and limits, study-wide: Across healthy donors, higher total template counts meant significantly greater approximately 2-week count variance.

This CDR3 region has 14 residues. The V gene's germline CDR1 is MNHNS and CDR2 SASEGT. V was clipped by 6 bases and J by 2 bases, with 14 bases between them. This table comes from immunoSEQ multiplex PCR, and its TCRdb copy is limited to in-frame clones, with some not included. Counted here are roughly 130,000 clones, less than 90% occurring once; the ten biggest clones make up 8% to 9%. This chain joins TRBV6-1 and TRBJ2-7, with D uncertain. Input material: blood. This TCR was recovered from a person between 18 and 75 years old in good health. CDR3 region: CASRDSSRTYEQYF. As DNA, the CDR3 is TGTGCCAGCAGGGATAGCTCCAGGACCTACGAGCAGTACTTC.